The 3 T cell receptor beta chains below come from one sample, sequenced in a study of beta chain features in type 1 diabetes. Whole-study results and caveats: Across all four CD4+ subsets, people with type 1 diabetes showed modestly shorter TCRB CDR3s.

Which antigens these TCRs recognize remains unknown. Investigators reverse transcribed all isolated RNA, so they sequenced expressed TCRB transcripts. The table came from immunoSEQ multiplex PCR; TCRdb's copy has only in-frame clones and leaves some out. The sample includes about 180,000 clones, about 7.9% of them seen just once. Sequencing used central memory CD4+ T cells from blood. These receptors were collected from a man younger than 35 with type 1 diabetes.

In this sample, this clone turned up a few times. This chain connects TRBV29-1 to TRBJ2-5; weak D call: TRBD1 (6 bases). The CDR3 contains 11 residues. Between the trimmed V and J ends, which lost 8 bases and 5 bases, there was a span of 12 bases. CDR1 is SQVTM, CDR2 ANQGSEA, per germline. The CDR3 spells CSFYRVETQYF. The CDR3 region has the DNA TGCAGCTTTTACAGGGTGGAGACCCAGTACTTC.

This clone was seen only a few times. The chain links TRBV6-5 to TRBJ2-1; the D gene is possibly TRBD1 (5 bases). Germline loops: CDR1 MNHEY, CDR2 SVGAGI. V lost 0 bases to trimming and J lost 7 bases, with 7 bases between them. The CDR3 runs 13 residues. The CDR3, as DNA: TGTGCCAGCAGTTACTCGAGACAGAATGAGCAGTTCTTC. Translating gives CASSYSRQNEQFF.

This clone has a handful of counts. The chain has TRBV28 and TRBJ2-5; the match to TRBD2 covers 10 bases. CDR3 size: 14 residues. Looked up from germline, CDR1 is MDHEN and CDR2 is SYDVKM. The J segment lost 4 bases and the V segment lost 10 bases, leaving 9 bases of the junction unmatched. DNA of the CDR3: TGTGCCACCCGAGCGGGAGGGGTAGGAGAGACCCAGTACTTC. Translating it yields CATRAGGVGETQYF. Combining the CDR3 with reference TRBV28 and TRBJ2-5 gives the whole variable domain DVKVTQSSRYLVKRTGEKVFLECVQDMDHENMFWYRQDPGLGLRLIYFSYDVKMKEKGDIPEGYSVSREKKERFSLILESASTNQTSMYLCATRAGGVGETQYFGPGTRLLVL.